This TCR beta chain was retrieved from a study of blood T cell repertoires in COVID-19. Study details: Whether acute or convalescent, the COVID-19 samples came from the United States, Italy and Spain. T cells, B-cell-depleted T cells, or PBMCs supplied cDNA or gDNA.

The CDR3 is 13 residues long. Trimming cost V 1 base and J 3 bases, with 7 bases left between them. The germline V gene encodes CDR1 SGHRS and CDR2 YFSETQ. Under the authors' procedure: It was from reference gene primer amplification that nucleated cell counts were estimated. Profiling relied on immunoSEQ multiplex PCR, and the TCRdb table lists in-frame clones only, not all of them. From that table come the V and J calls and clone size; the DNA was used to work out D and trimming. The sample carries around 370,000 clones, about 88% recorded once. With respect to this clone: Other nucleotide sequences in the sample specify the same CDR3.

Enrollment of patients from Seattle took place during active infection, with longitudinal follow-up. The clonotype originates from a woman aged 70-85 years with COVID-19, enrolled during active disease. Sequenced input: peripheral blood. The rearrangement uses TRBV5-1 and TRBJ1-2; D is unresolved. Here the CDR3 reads CASSLSGDYGYTF. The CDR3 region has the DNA TGCGCCAGCAGCTTGTCCGGGGACTATGGCTACACCTTC.